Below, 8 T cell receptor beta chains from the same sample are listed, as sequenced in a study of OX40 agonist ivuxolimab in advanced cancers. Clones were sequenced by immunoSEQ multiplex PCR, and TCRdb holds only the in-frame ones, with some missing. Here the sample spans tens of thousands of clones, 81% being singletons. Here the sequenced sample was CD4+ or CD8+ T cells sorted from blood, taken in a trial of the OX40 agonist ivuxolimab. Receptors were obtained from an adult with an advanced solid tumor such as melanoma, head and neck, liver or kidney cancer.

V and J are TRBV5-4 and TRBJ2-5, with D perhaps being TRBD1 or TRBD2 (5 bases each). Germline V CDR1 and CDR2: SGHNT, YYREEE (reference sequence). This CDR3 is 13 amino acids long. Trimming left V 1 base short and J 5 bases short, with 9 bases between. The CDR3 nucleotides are TGTGCCAGCAGCTTGTGGGACGTGGAGACCCAGTACTTC. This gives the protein CASSLWDVETQYF.

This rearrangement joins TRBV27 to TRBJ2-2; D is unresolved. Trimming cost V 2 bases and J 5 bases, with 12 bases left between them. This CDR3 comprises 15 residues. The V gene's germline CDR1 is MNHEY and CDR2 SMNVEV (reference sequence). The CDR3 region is CASSLVPALTGELFF. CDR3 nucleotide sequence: TGTGCCAGCAGTTTAGTCCCCGCACTTACCGGGGAGCTGTTTTTT.

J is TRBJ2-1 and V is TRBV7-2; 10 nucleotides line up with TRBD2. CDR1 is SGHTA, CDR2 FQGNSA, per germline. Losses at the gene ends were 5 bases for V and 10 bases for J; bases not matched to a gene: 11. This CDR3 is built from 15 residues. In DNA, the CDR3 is TGTGCCAGCAGCCCCGGACTAGCGGTGCCGGGAGAGCAGTTCTTC. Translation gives CASSPGLAVPGEQFF. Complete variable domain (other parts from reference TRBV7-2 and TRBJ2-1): GAGVSQSPSNKVTEKGKDVELRCDPISGHTALYWYRQSLGQGLEFLIYFQGNSAPDKSGLPSDRFSAERTGGSVSTLTIQRTQQEDSAVYLCASSPGLAVPGEQFFGPGTRLTVL.

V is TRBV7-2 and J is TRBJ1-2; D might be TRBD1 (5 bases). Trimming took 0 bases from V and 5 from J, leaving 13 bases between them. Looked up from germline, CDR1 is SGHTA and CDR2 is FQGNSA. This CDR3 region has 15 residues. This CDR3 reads CASSLATGGGYGYTF. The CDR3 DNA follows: TGTGCCAGCAGCTTAGCGACGGGGGGAGGGTATGGCTACACCTTC.

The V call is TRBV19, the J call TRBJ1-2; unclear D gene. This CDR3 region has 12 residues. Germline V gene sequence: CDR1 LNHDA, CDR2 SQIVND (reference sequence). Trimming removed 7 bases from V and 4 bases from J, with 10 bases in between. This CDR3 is CASTSALYGYTF. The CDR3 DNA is TGTGCCAGTACGTCGGCCCTCTATGGCTACACCTTC.

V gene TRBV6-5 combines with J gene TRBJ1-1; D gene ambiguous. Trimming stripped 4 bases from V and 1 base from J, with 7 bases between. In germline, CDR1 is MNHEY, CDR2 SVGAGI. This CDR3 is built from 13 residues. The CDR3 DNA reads TGTGCCAGCAGTTCTAAGTGGAACACTGAAGCTTTCTTT. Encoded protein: CASSSKWNTEAFF.

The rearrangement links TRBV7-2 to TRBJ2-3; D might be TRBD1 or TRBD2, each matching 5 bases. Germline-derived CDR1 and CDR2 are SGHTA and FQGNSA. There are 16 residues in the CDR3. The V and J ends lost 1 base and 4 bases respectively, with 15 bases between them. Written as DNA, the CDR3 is TGTGCCAGCAGCTTAGAGTCCCGAATGGGGGCAGATACGCAGTATTTT. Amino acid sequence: CASSLESRMGADTQYF.

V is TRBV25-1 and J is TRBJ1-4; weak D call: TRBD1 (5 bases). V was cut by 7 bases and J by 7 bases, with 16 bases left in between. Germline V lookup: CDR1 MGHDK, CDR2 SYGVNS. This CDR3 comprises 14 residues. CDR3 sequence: CASTGGAGFEKLFF. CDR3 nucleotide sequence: TGTGCCAGCACCGGAGGGGCGGGTTTTGAAAAACTGTTTTTT. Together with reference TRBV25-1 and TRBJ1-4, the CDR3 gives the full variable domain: EADIYQTPRYLVIGTGKKITLECSQTMGHDKMYWYQQDPGMELHLIHYSYGVNSTEKGDLSSESTVSRIRTEHFPLTLESARPSHTSQYLCASTGGAGFEKLFFGSGTQLSVL.